The next 3 T cell receptor beta chains were all read from a single sample in a study of blood T cells in healthy people across ages. Alongside a J-beta primer mix, a sample-barcoded 5' primer served in a second PCR lasting about 7 to 11 cycles. TCRdb re-called the 5' RACE reads through MiXCR, storing one row per CDR3 protein. The table includes more than 900,000 distinct CDR3 sequences, almost 30% detected once. Another study also made use of these data, one on T cells of mothers and their children.

Sequencing input: blood. The source is a woman aged 40 to 50 in good health.

J is TRBJ2-1 and V is TRBV7-2; D remains ambiguous. CDR1 and CDR2 (germline): SGHTA, FQGNSA. Trimming cost V 4 bases and J 6 bases, with 13 bases left between them. The CDR3 runs 14 residues. The CDR3 loop reads CASSSQPTTNEQFF. The CDR3 region has the DNA TGTGCCAGCAGCTCGCAACCGACCACCAATGAGCAGTTCTTC.

This clonotype was observed many times. The chain employs TRBV6-2 or TRBV6-3 and TRBJ1-2; possible D gene TRBD1, 6 bases. The length of the CDR3 is 14 residues. Germline values: CDR1 MNHEY, CDR2 SVGEGT. The V end was cut by 6 bases, the J end by 8 bases, with 19 bases between. Here the CDR3 reads CASRTYGTFPGYTF. Written as DNA, the CDR3 is TGTGCCAGCAGGACATACGGGACATTCCCAGGCTACACCTTC.

Remarks on this clonotype: Mismatch with germline at one junction end may stem from a read error. V gene TRBV25-1 combines with J gene TRBJ2-5, with D possibly TRBD1 on 6 matching bases. CDR1 and CDR2 (germline): MGHDK, SYGVNS. This CDR3 is 19 amino acids long. The chain's CDR3 is CAGSPGQTNFVVYGGTQYF. The DNA for the CDR3 is TGTGCCGGCAGTCCCGGACAGACCAACTTCGTCGTATATGGTGGGACCCAGTACTTC.